The TCR beta chain described here comes from a study of identical twins. The CDR3 consists of 16 residues. Losses at the gene ends were 7 bases for V and 2 bases for J; bases not matched to a gene: 10. Study results and caveats: Modelling approaches yielded underestimates of out-of-frame TCR alpha sharing between monozygotic twins. Partly confounded zero-insertion analyses could result from invariant MAIT and iNKT cells.

The donors were all healthy and Caucasian. This clonotype was picked up a small number of times. Its antigen is still unknown. Template switching added a universal primer site; cDNA carried unique molecular identifiers. TCRdb independently ran MiXCR on the 5' RACE reads; one entry per CDR3 protein. The sample consists of about 900,000 distinct CDR3 sequences, more than 9% of them appearing once. These same data were also listed under a study on yellow fever vaccine responses in identical twins.

What was sequenced was PBMCs. The sequence came from a woman aged 18-29 years in good health. V and J are TRBV12-3 or TRBV12-4 and TRBJ2-2; TRBD1 matches 7 bases. The CDR3 loop reads CASTKTGRPNTGELFF. The DNA for the CDR3 is TGTGCCAGCACTAAGACAGGGCGTCCCAACACCGGGGAGCTGTTTTTT.